These T cell receptor beta chains were read from a single sample in a study of blood T cell repertoires in COVID-19. The assay was immunoSEQ multiplex PCR, and TCRdb's table has in-frame clones only and misses some. In the table there are about 280,000 clones, roughly 80% of which are singletons. Sequenced: PBMCs or T cells enriched from blood (not recorded which). Receptors were obtained from a man aged 40-55 years who had been exposed to COVID-19. The CDR3 runs from the conserved cysteine through the conserved F or W. A D gene is named only where the DNA matches it firmly. Where a row states a size, it is once, few, many or the class of an expanded clone; other rows omit it.

clone_size j_call d_call v_call cdr3_aa
many TRBJ2-1 NA TRBV5-1 CASSLDHLMRNEQFF
once TRBJ2-1 NA TRBV2 CASEEEGGRYNEQFF
NA TRBJ1-4 NA TRBV6-5 CASSYSPGFEKLFF
NA TRBJ2-3 NA TRBV7-8 CASSPSPTDTQYF
NA TRBJ1-3 NA TRBV30 CAGQPSGNTIYF
NA TRBJ2-2 TRBD2 TRBV2 CASSGSAGVITGELFF
NA TRBJ2-2 NA TRBV10-3 CAAEAVLNTGELFF
once TRBJ2-7 TRBD1 TRBV7-9 CASSHYSNRGRYEQYF
NA TRBJ2-7 NA TRBV11-3 CARIALALRGTAIYEQYF
NA TRBJ2-3 TRBD2 TRBV5-1 CASSLLLAATDTQYF
few TRBJ2-3 NA TRBV11-2 CASSPFVSADTQYF